The rows below give T cell receptor beta chains drawn from one sample of a study of T-cell reconstitution after alpha-beta-depleted transplantation in children. TCRdb reprocessed the PCR reads via MiXCR and lists one record per CDR3 protein. The table has about a million distinct CDR3 sequences, around 30% seen once. The sample in question was PBMCs, mostly from graft donor cells, obtained 360 days after TCRalphabeta/CD19-depleted stem cell transplant. These TCRs come from a boy in the first two years of life who had a stem cell transplant for SCID, so the T cells may come from the graft donor. Each CDR3 is given with its conserved first and last residue.

TRBV16 14 CASSQSTSGNTIYF
TRBV5-1 15 CASSLAGGAKNIQYF
TRBV5-6 14 CASSSIGTNTEAFF
TRBV15 17 CATSRARGELAKNIQYF
TRBV5-5 13 CASSYAVAYEQYF
TRBV7-3 15 CASSPGASGGNEQFF
TRBV10-3 13 CAISETAGGSGYF
TRBV6-1 15 CASIYPGPYTGELFF
TRBV7-9 16 CASSTGTAANTGELFF
TRBV14 13 CASSQDYLYGYTF
TRBV5-1 14 CASRTDSENSPLHF
TRBV28 16 CASSPIGQGGTDTQYF
TRBV20-1 14 CSVHRGVRNQPQHF
TRBV7-8 15 CASSPDPSRTDTQYF
TRBV7-8 16 CASSSPGTGGQETQYF
TRBV5-1 15 CASSLAGDPGNEQFF
TRBV20-1 14 CSARKAGGGDTQYF
TRBV29-1 12 CSVEGDRYEQYF
TRBV20-1 13 CSAEGQGVETQYF
TRBV20-1 11 CSVQRGGPKFF
TRBV4-1 16 CASSPFPGTGVGEQFF
TRBV12-3/TRBV12-4 15 CASSPRGPNYNEQFF
TRBV7-9 14 CASTLGQGYNEQFF
TRBV18 14 CASSQWTGGNEQFF
TRBV2 16 CASRPPTGPHTGELFF
TRBV6-2/TRBV6-3 12 CASSYLGATQYF
TRBV5-1 15 CASSLKLPSTDTQYF
TRBV7-9 16 CASSSRHRGLNTEAFF
TRBV9 14 CASSVGREYNEQFF
TRBV27 14 CASSVGPDSYEQYF
TRBV5-1 15 CASSLWSAGSYEQYF
TRBV6-5 16 CASSYSGTRSYNEQFF